Detailed here is one T cell receptor beta chain. Its target is not known. This CDR3 contains 13 residues. Trimming removed 7 bases from V and 1 base from J, with 12 bases in between. The germline V gene has CDR1 SQVTM and CDR2 ANQGSEA. A single heparinised draw of approximately 0.11 L on average was taken per donor. Sort purity for all populations was recorded as exceeding 98%. Expressed TCRB transcripts were sequenced after all isolated RNA was converted to cDNA. Repertoires were generated with immunoSEQ multiplex PCR, while TCRdb's copy carries only in-frame clones and drops some. In the table there are 150,000 to 200,000 clones, approximately 62% of which are singletons. This sample stems from a study of beta chain features in type 1 diabetes. General study results and limits: Cells with high TCR expression could be over-represented when cDNA is sequenced. Researchers reported that naive, central memory and Treg TCRB repertoires appeared more similar in patients than in healthy donors. Among all four CD4+ subsets, Type 1 diabetes patients had TCRB CDR3s that were moderately but significantly shorter.

The origin of this receptor is a man under 40 with type 1 diabetes. The sequencing sample was made of naive CD4+ T cells from blood. The J gene is TRBJ2-3, the V gene TRBV29-1; D is unclear. CDR3 sequence (DNA): TGCAGCGCCGCAAAGGAAGGCACAGATACGCAGTATTTT. As protein: CSAAKEGTDTQYF.